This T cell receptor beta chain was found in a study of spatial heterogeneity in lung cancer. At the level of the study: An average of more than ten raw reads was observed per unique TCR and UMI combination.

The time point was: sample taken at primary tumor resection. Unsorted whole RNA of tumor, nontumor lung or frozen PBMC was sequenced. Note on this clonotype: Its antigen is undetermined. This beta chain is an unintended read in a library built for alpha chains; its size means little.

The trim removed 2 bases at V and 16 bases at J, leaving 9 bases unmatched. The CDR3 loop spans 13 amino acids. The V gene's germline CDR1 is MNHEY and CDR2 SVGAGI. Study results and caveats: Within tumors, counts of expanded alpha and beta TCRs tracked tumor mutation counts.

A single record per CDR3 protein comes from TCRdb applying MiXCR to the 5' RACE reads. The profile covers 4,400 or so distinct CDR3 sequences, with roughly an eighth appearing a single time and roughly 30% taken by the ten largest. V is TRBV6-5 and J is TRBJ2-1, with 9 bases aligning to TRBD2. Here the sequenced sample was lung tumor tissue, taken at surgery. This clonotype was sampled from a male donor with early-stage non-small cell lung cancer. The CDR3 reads CASSYLGGLAPFF. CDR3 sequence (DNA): TGTGCCAGCAGTTACCTTGGGGGACTAGCTCCCTTCTTC.